The sequence of this TCR beta chain was determined in a study of T cells in Graves' hyperthyroidism and ophthalmopathy. Overall study results and limits: Before onset, ophthalmopathy was predicted by the model a median roughly six months earlier.

This CDR3 region has 13 residues. V was pared by 5 bases and J by 3 bases, with 11 bases between. Germline lookup yields CDR1 LNHNV and CDR2 YYDKDF (reference sequence). Amplification targeted TCR beta CDR3 regions from RNA transcripts. During a first-round RT-PCR of the TCR CDR3, the HTBI primer set was used. TCRdb redid the calling of the multiplex PCR reads with MiXCR, one entry per CDR3 protein. The sample holds about 98,000 distinct CDR3 sequences, approximately 42% seen once. This clonotype has a handful of counts. The antigen is undetermined. A clone one base away is much larger, so this may be a read error.

This sequence joins TRBV15 and TRBJ2-7, with D maybe TRBD1 (7 bases). Material for sequencing was peripheral blood or thyroid tissue (not recorded which). The TCR was taken from a young woman with Graves' hyperthyroidism. CDR3 amino acids: CATSGGTVYEQYF. Written as DNA, the CDR3 is TGTGCCACCAGCGGCGGGACAGTCTACGAGCAGTACTTC.